The 26 T cell receptor beta chains presented below share a single source sample, sequenced in a study of T cell responses to AZD1222 COVID-19 vaccine. The repertoire was sequenced with immunoSEQ multiplex PCR; TCRdb's copy has only in-frame clones and lacks some. This sample has 150,000 to 200,000 clones, with approximately 94% found just once. The sample here was peripheral blood, taken 28 days after the second AZD1222 dose. These receptors came from an adult who received the AZD1222 COVID-19 vaccine.

The CDR3 region is CASSPPASGKSSYNEQFF. For the CDR3, the DNA is TGTGCCAGCTCACCACCCGCTAGCGGGAAGTCGTCCTACAATGAGCAGTTCTTC. The chain has TRBV18 and TRBJ2-1; 9 bases fit TRBD2. Per the germline V gene, CDR1 is KGHSH and CDR2 is LQKENI. The CDR3 covers 18 residues. Trimming cost V 0 bases and J 1 base; bases outside gene matches: 7.

This clone is a singleton in its sample. The chain carries TRBV6-5 and TRBJ2-2, with D unclear. The CDR3 contains 13 residues. The germline CDR1 and CDR2 sequences are MNHEY and SVGAGI. V was pared by 6 bases and J by 1 base, with 6 bases between. CDR3 region: CASRSVNTGELFF. Here the CDR3 DNA reads TGTGCCAGCAGATCCGTGAACACCGGGGAGCTGTTTTTT.

The CDR3 bases are TGTGCCAGCAGCCCAGGGACTAGCGGGACCGTACCCCGGGAGACCCAGTACTTC. The encoded protein is CASSPGTSGTVPRETQYF. The V and J genes are TRBV3-1 (or the pseudogene TRBV3-2) and TRBJ2-5, with TRBD2 identical over 13 bases. V lost 4 bases to trimming and J lost 5 bases; unmatched junction nucleotides: 13. The CDR3 sequence is 18 residues long. CDR1 LGHDT and CDR2 YNNKEL come from the germline V gene (reference sequence).

In its sample, this clone was seen once. The genes are TRBV29-1 and TRBJ2-7; tentatively, D is TRBD1 (6 bases). Germline-derived CDR1 and CDR2 are SQVTM and ANQGSEA. The CDR3 runs to 15 residues. V lost 0 bases, J lost 0 bases, and 12 bases lay in between. CDR3 DNA sequence: TGCAGCGTTGAAGATGTGACAGGTCACTCCTACGAGCAGTACTTC. Protein product: CSVEDVTGHSYEQYF.

The chain employs TRBV4-1 and TRBJ2-7, with 7 bases identical to TRBD1. CDR3 length equals 14 residues. Germline V lookup: CDR1 MGHRA, CDR2 YSYEKL. The V and J ends lost 1 base and 7 bases, in that order; junction bases with no gene match: 7. The CDR3 nucleotides are TGCGCCAGCAGCCAAGTAGGCAGGGGGTGGGAGCAGTACTTC. The encoded protein is CASSQVGRGWEQYF.

The chain employs TRBV6-5 and TRBJ2-7; no firm D call. The CDR3 runs 12 residues. Per germline, CDR1 MNHEY and CDR2 SVGAGI. V dropped 7 bases and J dropped 7 bases, with 14 bases sitting between them. The CDR3 nucleotides are TGTGCCAGCAAAGTGAGAGATTATGAGCAGTACTTC. Its protein is CASKVRDYEQYF.

This sequence joins TRBV25-1 and TRBJ2-2, with D perhaps assigned TRBD1 or TRBD2 (5 bases each). This CDR3 spans 14 amino acids. V dropped 2 bases and J dropped 7 bases, with 11 bases sitting between them. Germline loops: CDR1 MGHDK, CDR2 SYGVNS. CDR3 loop: CASSELTGRGELFF. In DNA, the CDR3 is TGTGCCAGCAGTGAACTAACGGGGCGCGGGGAGCTGTTTTTT.

The chain links TRBV18 to TRBJ2-1; 7 bases line up with TRBD2. The CDR3 is 13 residues long. Trimming cost V 6 bases and J 3 bases; bases outside gene matches: 2. The germline CDR1 and CDR2 sequences are KGHSH and LQKENI. For the CDR3, the DNA is TGTGCCAGCTCCGGCGGGGGCTACAATGAGCAGTTCTTC. Translation gives CASSGGGYNEQFF.

The chain recombines TRBV19 with TRBJ2-1, with 13 bases that match TRBD2. The CDR3 contains 14 residues. Germline lookup yields CDR1 LNHDA and CDR2 SQIVND (reference sequence). J was trimmed by 10 bases and V by 3 bases; bases with no gene match: 3. CDR3 in amino acids: CASSIGLAGEEQFF. Written as DNA, the CDR3 is TGTGCCAGTAGTATCGGACTAGCGGGAGAGGAGCAGTTCTTC.

This clone was seen a single time. The chain links TRBV7-9 to TRBJ2-7, with TRBD2 matching 10 bases. V lost 3 bases to trimming and J lost 3 bases; unmatched junction nucleotides: 5. The germline CDR1 and CDR2 sequences are SEHNR and FQNEAQ (reference sequence). The CDR3 length is 15 residues. The CDR3 sequence: CASSFSSSGSYEQYF. DNA of the CDR3: TGTGCCAGCAGCTTTAGCTCTAGCGGGAGCTACGAGCAGTACTTC.

The V call is TRBV5-8, the J call TRBJ2-7, with 9 positions matching TRBD2. The CDR3 extends over 14 amino acids. The V gene's germline CDR1 is SGHTS and CDR2 YDEGEE. V shed 0 bases, J shed 4 bases, and the junction held 2 bases outside the gene matches. CDR3 sequence reads: CASSLVAGAYEQYF. The CDR3 DNA sequence: TGTGCCAGCAGCTTGGTAGCGGGAGCGTACGAGCAGTACTTC.

The rearrangement joins TRBV25-1 to TRBJ1-4; possible D gene TRBD1, 5 bases. CDR1 and CDR2 (germline): MGHDK, SYGVNS. This CDR3 spans 15 amino acids. The ends were cut back, 2 bases at V and 6 bases at J, with 13 bases in the middle. The CDR3 nucleotides are TGTGCCAGCAGTGAAGGGGGTACGTGGGATGAAAAACTGTTTTTT. It encodes CASSEGGTWDEKLFF. Together with reference TRBV25-1 and TRBJ1-4, the CDR3 gives the full variable domain: EADIYQTPRYLVIGTGKKITLECSQTMGHDKMYWYQQDPGMELHLIHYSYGVNSTEKGDLSSESTVSRIRTEHFPLTLESARPSHTSQYLCASSEGGTWDEKLFFGSGTQLSVL.

Of note for this clone: The junction differs from germline at one of its ends, possibly a read error. The V and J genes are TRBV2 and TRBJ2-3; possibly TRBD2 for D (6 bases). The CDR3 length is 14 residues. CDR1 is SNHLY, CDR2 FYNNEI, per germline. The CDR3 DNA follows: TGTGCCAGCAGGGAAGCTAGCGAGGTAGATACGCAGTATTTT. Translation gives CASREASEVDTQYF.

This chain uses TRBV5-1 with TRBJ1-1; tentative D call: TRBD1 (5 bases). The CDR3 is 13 residues long. Germline assignment: CDR1 SGHRS and CDR2 YFSETQ. V lost 3 bases to trimming and J lost 5 bases, with 11 bases between them. The CDR3: CASSSIWGTEAFF. Written as DNA, the CDR3 is TGCGCCAGCAGCTCAATCTGGGGGACTGAAGCTTTCTTT. Variable domain in full (rest from reference TRBV5-1 and TRBJ1-1): KAGVTQTPRYLIKTRGQQVTLSCSPISGHRSVSWYQQTPGQGLQFLFEYFSETQRNKGNFPGRFSGRQFSNSRSEMNVSTLELGDSALYLCASSSIWGTEAFFGQGTRLTVV.

The CDR3 protein is CASSKSPSLTGSRTYGYTF. As DNA, the CDR3 is TGTGCCAGCAGCAAATCCCCTTCCCTGACAGGTTCCAGAACCTATGGCTACACCTTC. The V call is TRBV21-1, the J call TRBJ1-2; the table names TRBD1, a call not compared with the DNA. TRBV21-1 is a listed pseudogene. The CDR3 contains 19 residues.

V gene TRBV19 combines with J gene TRBJ2-7, with D perhaps TRBD1 or TRBD2 (5 bases each). CDR1 is LNHDA and CDR2 is SQIVND in the germline V gene (reference sequence). The CDR3 spans 15 residues. V was shortened by 6 bases and J by 2 bases, with 17 bases between the two germline ends. The chain's CDR3 is CASSVRARGPYEQYF. The CDR3 region has the DNA TGTGCCAGTAGCGTCCGGGCTAGGGGACCCTACGAGCAGTACTTC.

The sample holds one count of this clone. The CDR3 nucleotides are TGTGCCAGTAGTAGCAGCCCGGACAGGCGGGACACTGAAGCTTTCTTT. Protein product: CASSSSPDRRDTEAFF. The V call is TRBV19, the J call TRBJ1-1, with TRBD1 matching 7 bases. CDR1 is LNHDA and CDR2 is SQIVND in the germline V gene (reference sequence). The J segment lost 3 bases and the V segment lost 4 bases, leaving 11 bases of the junction unmatched. The CDR3 has 16 amino acids.

V gene TRBV7-9 combines with J gene TRBJ2-7; D gene uncertain. Germline V lookup: CDR1 SEHNR, CDR2 FQNEAQ (reference sequence). Deletions cut 2 bases from V and 6 bases from J, with 11 bases between. CDR3 length equals 13 residues. CDR3 bases: TGTGCCAGCAGCTTACAGAATCAAGGCGAGCAGTACTTC. Translation: CASSLQNQGEQYF.

The V and J genes are TRBV7-6 and TRBJ2-1; D remains ambiguous. This CDR3 is 15 amino acids long. V was pared by 3 bases and J by 7 bases, with 16 bases between. The germline V gene has CDR1 SGHVS and CDR2 FNYEAQ. The CDR3 sequence is CASSFYGIDRNEQFF. The CDR3 bases are TGTGCCAGCAGCTTCTATGGGATTGATCGGAATGAGCAGTTCTTC. Using reference TRBV7-6 and TRBJ2-1 for the parts outside the CDR3, the full variable domain is GAGVSQSPRYKVTKRGQDVALRCDPISGHVSLYWYRQALGQGPEFLTYFNYEAQQDKSGLPNDRFSAERPEGSISTLTIQRTEQRDSAMYRCASSFYGIDRNEQFFGPGTRLTVL.

Comment on this clone: Other nucleotide sequences from this sample produce the same CDR3. The chain recombines TRBV6-5 with TRBJ2-1; D unclear. CDR3 length: 13 amino acids. Germline V CDR1 and CDR2: MNHEY, SVGAGI. Deletions cut 2 bases from V and 4 bases from J, with 6 bases between. CDR3: CASSYGAYNEQFF. The CDR3 DNA reads as TGTGCCAGCAGTTACGGAGCTTACAATGAGCAGTTCTTC.

The chain carries TRBV19 and TRBJ2-1; a possible D gene is TRBD2 (5 bases). Germline V gene data show CDR1 as LNHDA and CDR2 as SQIVND (reference sequence). V lost 4 bases to trimming and J lost 9 bases, with 10 bases between them. This CDR3 is built from 12 residues. The CDR3 reads CASSTLRGEQFF. CDR3 nucleotide sequence: TGTGCCAGTAGTACCTTACGGGGTGAGCAGTTCTTC.

This chain joins TRBV3-1 (or the pseudogene TRBV3-2) and TRBJ2-3; TRBD1 aligns across 8 bases. This CDR3 region has 16 residues. The V gene end was trimmed by 0 bases and the J gene end by 1 base; junction bases not matched to a gene: 3. CDR1 is LGHDT and CDR2 is YNNKEL in the germline V gene (reference sequence). The CDR3 DNA reads TGTGCCAGCAGCCAAGATAAGGGACAGGGCACAGATACGCAGTATTTT. It translates to CASSQDKGQGTDTQYF.

This chain uses TRBV3-1 (or the pseudogene TRBV3-2) with TRBJ2-3; TRBD2 matches at 8 bases. V trimming: 6 bases; J trimming: 6 bases; junction bases outside the gene matches: 14. Germline V gene sequence: CDR1 LGHDT, CDR2 YNNKEL (reference sequence). The CDR3 contains 16 residues. CDR3 bases: TGTGCCAGCAGGCCGACCGGGACTAGAGGCTCCGATACGCAGTATTTT. It codes for CASRPTGTRGSDTQYF.

The V and J genes are TRBV19 and TRBJ1-2; no reliable D call. Between the trimmed V and J ends, which lost 0 bases and 4 bases, there was a span of 12 bases. CDR1 is LNHDA and CDR2 is SQIVND in the germline V gene (reference sequence). The CDR3 is 15 amino acids. This CDR3 reads CASSIDSRTPYGYTF. The CDR3 DNA reads TGTGCCAGTAGTATAGATTCCCGGACTCCCTATGGCTACACCTTC.

CDR3 sequence reads: CASSLTLDGYTF. Here the CDR3 DNA reads TGCGCCAGCAGCTTGACGCTCGATGGCTACACCTTC. The chain links TRBV5-1 to TRBJ1-2; no definite D call. Between the trimmed V and J ends, which lost 1 base and 6 bases, there was a span of 7 bases. From germline, CDR1 is SGHRS and CDR2 YFSETQ. This CDR3 contains 12 residues.

The chain employs TRBV5-1 and TRBJ1-2; 7 bases are a match to TRBD1. Germline CDR1 reads SGHRS; CDR2 reads YFSETQ. After removal of 3 bases from V and 2 bases from J, the junction contained 4 bases not matched to a gene. The CDR3 covers 14 residues. The DNA of the CDR3 is TGCGCCAGCAGCTCCACGGGACAGAACTATGGCTACACCTTC. Translating gives CASSSTGQNYGYTF.